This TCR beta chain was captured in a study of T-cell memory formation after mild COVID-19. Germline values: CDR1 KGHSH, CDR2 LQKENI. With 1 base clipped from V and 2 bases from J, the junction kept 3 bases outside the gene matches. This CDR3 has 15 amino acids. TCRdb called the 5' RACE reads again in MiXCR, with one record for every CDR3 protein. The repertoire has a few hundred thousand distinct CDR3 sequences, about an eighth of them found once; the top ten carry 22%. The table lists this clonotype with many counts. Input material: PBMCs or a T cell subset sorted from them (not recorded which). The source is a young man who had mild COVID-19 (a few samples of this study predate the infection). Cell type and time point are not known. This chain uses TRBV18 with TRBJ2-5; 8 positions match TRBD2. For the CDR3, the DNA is TGTGCCAGCTCACCACAGGGACTAGTACAAGAGACCCAGTACTTC. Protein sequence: CASSPQGLVQETQYF.